The 10 T cell receptor beta chains below were found in one sample sequenced in a study of T cell repertoires in cytomegalovirus infection (dated by TCRdb to about 2019). TCRdb records Illumina HiSeq 1500 as the sequencer. TCRdb's own reprocessing of the public reads used fastp at Q25 and MiXCR and kept productive beta chains. Each entry merges the rows of one CDR3 protein and shows their most common DNA and genes. The sample has about 530,000 distinct CDR3 sequences on record, 26% of them singletons. The ten largest clones take up about 13% of the sample. The sequencing sample was made of PBMCs. These receptors originate from a human donor in good health (CMV status not recorded). Some clones in this sample may be carry-over from other donors' samples.

The genes are TRBV28 and TRBJ2-5; TRBD2 is a possible D gene (5 bases). V dropped 7 bases and J dropped 3 bases, with 18 bases sitting between them. CDR1 is MDHEN, CDR2 SYDVKM, per germline. The CDR3 runs to 15 residues. CDR3 sequence (DNA): TGTGCCAGCACTGCGAGAGGGAGAAGGGAAGAGACCCAGTACTTC. Protein: CASTARGRREETQYF.

This sequence joins TRBV5-1 and TRBJ2-1, with TRBD1 identical over 9 bases. Germline V gene data show CDR1 as SGHRS and CDR2 as YFSETQ. The trim removed 0 bases at V and 9 bases at J, leaving 4 bases unmatched. The CDR3 has 14 amino acids. CDR3 coding DNA: TGCGCCAGCAGCTTGGTGGGACAGGGCCGTGAGCAGTTCTTC. Protein sequence: CASSLVGQGREQFF.

There are many counts of this clonotype. The CDR3 sequence is CASSLDRGYTDTQYF. The CDR3, as DNA: TGTGCCAGCAGCTTAGACCGGGGCTACACAGATACGCAGTATTTT. The rearrangement links TRBV7-2 to TRBJ2-3; D may match TRBD1 or TRBD2 (5 bases each). CDR1 SGHTA and CDR2 FQGNSA come from the germline V gene. The CDR3 has 15 amino acids. With 1 base removed from V and 2 bases from J, the gap between germline ends came to 10 bases.

This clonotype was counted between two and nine times. The J gene is TRBJ2-5, the V gene TRBV4-1; 7 nucleotides match TRBD2. J lost 5 bases, V lost 1 base, and 10 bases had no gene match. CDR1 is MGHRA, CDR2 YSYEKL, per germline. The CDR3 is 16 residues long. CDR3 region: CASSQGGGLPGETQYF. CDR3 coding DNA: TGCGCCAGCAGCCAAGGGGGGGGTCTCCCTGGGGAGACCCAGTACTTC.

The chain is built from TRBV6-6 and TRBJ2-3, with 11 bases aligning to TRBD2. There are 16 residues in the CDR3. The germline CDR1 and CDR2 sequences are MNHNY and SVGAGI (reference sequence). Trimming at V came to 0 bases and at J to 2 bases, leaving 1 base not matched to a gene. The CDR3, as DNA: TGTGCCAGCAGTTACTCGACTAGCGGGGCCACAGATACGCAGTATTTT. It is translated as CASSYSTSGATDTQYF.

This rearrangement joins TRBV6-2 or TRBV6-3 to TRBJ1-2, with no clear D. V lost 4 bases to trimming and J lost 4 bases, with 7 bases between them. This CDR3 has 12 amino acids. Germline values: CDR1 MNHEY, CDR2 SVGEGT. The CDR3 spells CASSSQSYGYTF. The CDR3 coding sequence is TGTGCCAGCAGTTCACAGTCCTATGGCTACACCTTC.

The table lists this clonotype with many counts. The chain has TRBV7-4 and TRBJ1-1; a possible D gene is TRBD1 (5 bases). The CDR3 spans 17 residues. Germline V CDR1 and CDR2: SGHVT, SQSDAQ. V was pared by 5 bases and J by 4 bases, with 23 bases between. CDR3 bases: TGTGCCAGCAGCCCCGGGTGGGGACGTAGGGAGTGCACTGAAGCTTTCTTT. This gives the protein CASSPGWGRRECTEAFF.

This chain links TRBV12-5 with TRBJ2-1; the D is unclear. Looked up from germline, CDR1 is LGHNT and CDR2 is FRNRAP. The V and J ends lost 1 base and 6 bases respectively, with 4 bases between them. The length of the CDR3 is 12 residues. Written as DNA, the CDR3 is TGTGCTAGTGGTTTGGAAGGCAATGAGCAGTTCTTC. It yields the protein CASGLEGNEQFF.

There are a few counts of this clonotype. This chain links TRBV7-9 with TRBJ2-7, with D perhaps matching TRBD1 or TRBD2 (6 bases each). Per the germline V gene, CDR1 is SEHNR and CDR2 is FQNEAQ (reference sequence). V dropped 4 bases and J dropped 0 bases, with 10 bases sitting between them. The CDR3 loop spans 14 amino acids. Written as DNA, the CDR3 is TGTGCCAGCAGCTCGGGGGCGGCCTCCTACGAGCAGTACGTC. Its translation: CASSSGAASYEQYV.

In its sample, this clonotype was seen a few times. The genes are TRBV11-2 and TRBJ1-1; D not certain. This CDR3 contains 14 residues. In germline, CDR1 is SGHAT, CDR2 FQNNGV. V lost 1 base to trimming and J lost 0 bases, with 6 bases between them. The CDR3 bases are TGTGCCAGCAGCTTAGTAATCCTGAACACTGAAGCTTTCTTT. It codes for CASSLVILNTEAFF. The entire variable domain, with the rest obtained from reference TRBV11-2 and TRBJ1-1, is as follows: EAGVAQSPRYKIIEKRQSVAFWCNPISGHATLYWYQQILGQGPKLLIQFQNNGVVDDSQLPKDRFSAERLKGVDSTLKIQPAKLEDSAVYLCASSLVILNTEAFFGQGTRLTVV.